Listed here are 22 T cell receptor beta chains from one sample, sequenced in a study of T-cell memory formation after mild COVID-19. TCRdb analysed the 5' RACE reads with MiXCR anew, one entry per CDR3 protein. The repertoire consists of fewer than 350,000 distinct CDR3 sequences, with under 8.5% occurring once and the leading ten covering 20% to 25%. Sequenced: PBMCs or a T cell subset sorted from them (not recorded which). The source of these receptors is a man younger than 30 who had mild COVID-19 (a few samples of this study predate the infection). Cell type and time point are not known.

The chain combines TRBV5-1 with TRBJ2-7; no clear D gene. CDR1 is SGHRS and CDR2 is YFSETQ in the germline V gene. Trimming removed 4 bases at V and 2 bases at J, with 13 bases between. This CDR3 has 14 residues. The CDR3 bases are TGCGCCAGCAGCAGACAAGGGATCCCCTACGAGCAGTACGTC. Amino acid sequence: CASSRQGIPYEQYV.

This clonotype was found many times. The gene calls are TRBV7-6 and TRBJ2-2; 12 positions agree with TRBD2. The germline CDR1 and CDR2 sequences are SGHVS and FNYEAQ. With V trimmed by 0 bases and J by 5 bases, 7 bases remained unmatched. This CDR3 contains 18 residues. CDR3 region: CASSLAYGTSGFTGELFF. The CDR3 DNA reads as TGTGCCAGCAGCTTAGCCTATGGGACTAGCGGGTTTACCGGGGAGCTGTTTTTT.

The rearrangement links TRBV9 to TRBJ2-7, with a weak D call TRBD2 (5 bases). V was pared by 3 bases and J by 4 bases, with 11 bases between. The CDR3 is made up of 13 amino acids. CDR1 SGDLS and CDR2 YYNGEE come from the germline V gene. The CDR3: CASSAGLFYEQYF. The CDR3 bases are TGTGCCAGCAGCGCCGGACTCTTTTACGAGCAGTACTTC.

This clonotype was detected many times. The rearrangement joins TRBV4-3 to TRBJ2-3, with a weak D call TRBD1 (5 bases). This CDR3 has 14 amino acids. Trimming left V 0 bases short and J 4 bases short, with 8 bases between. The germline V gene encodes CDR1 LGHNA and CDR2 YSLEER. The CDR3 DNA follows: TGCGCCAGCAGCCAAGATTCCAGGGCAGATACGCAGTATTTT. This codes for CASSQDSRADTQYF.

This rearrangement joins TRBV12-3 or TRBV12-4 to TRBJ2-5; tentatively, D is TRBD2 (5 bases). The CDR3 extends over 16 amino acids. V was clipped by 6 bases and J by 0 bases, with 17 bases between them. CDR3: CASSPHERKNQETQYF. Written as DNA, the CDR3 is TGTGCCAGCAGCCCCCACGAGCGGAAGAACCAAGAGACCCAGTACTTC.

The CDR3 region is CASSSGASRNEAFF. CDR3 DNA sequence: TGCGCCAGCAGTTCTGGGGCTTCAAGGAATGAAGCTTTCTTT. This sequence joins TRBV10-1 and TRBJ1-1; tentative D call: TRBD1 (5 bases). CDR3 length: 14 residues. The V end lost 5 bases, the J end lost 7 bases, and 17 bases lay between the germline ends. Per germline, CDR1 WNHNN and CDR2 SYGVQD (reference sequence).

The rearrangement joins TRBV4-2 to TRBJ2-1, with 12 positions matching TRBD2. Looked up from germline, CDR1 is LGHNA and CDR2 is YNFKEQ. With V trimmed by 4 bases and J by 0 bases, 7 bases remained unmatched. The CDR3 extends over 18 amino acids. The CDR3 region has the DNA TGTGCCAGCAGCCGAGATCCTAGCGGGGGGGACTCCTACAATGAGCAGTTCTTC. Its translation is CASSRDPSGGDSYNEQFF.

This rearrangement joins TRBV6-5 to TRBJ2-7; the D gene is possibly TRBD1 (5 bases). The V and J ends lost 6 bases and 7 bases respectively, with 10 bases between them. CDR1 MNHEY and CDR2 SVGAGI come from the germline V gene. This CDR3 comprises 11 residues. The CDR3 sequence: CASSQGTEQYV. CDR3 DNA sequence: TGTGCCAGCAGCCAGGGTACAGAGCAGTACGTC.

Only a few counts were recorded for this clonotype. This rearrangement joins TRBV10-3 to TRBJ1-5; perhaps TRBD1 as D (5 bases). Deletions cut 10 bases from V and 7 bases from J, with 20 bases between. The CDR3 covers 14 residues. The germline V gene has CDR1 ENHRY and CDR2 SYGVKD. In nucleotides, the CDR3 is TGTGCCAACTCGAAGGGACCGAGGGACCAGCCCCAGCATTTT. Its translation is CANSKGPRDQPQHF.

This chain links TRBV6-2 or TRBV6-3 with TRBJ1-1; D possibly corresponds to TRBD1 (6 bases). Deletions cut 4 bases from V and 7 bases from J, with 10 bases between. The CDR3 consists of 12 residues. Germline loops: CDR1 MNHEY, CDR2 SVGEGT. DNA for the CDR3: TGTGCCAGCAGTTTGGGACACCTTGAAGCTTTCTTT. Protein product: CASSLGHLEAFF.

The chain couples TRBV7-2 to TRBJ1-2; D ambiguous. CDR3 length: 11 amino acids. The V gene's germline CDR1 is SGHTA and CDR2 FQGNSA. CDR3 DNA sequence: TGTGCTTTGCCGGGGAACTATGGCTACACCTTC. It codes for CALPGNYGYTF.

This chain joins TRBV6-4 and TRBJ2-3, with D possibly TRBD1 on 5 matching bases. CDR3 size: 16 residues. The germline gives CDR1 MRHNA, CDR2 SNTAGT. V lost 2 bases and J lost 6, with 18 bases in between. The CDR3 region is CASSDRAGFPSDTQYF. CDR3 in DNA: TGTGCCAGCAGTGACCGGGCAGGGTTCCCATCCGATACGCAGTATTTT.

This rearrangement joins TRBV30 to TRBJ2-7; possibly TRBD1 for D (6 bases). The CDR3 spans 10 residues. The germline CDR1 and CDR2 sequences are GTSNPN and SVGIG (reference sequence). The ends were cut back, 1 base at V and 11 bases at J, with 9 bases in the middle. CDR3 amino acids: CAWSAGEKYF. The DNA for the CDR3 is TGTGCCTGGAGTGCAGGGGAGAAGTACTTC.

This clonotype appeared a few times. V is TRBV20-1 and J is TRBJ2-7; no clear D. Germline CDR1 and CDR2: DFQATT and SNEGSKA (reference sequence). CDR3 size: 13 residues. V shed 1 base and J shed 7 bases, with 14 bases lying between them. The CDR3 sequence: CSARGGFHREQYV. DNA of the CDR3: TGCAGTGCTAGAGGCGGTTTTCACCGGGAGCAGTACGTC.

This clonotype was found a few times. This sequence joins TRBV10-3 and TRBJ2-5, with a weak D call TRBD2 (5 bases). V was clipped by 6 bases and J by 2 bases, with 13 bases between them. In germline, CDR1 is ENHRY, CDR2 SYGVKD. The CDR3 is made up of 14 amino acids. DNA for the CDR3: TGTGCCATCAGCCCGGGAACCAATCAAGAGACCCAGTACTTC. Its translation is CAISPGTNQETQYF.

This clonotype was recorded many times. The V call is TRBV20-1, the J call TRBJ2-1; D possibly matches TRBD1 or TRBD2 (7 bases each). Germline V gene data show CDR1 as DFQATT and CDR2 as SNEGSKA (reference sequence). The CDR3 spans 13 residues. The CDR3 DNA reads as TGCAGGGTCAGGGGGGGCAAAGGCTATGAGCAGTTCTTC. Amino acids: CRVRGGKGYEQFF.

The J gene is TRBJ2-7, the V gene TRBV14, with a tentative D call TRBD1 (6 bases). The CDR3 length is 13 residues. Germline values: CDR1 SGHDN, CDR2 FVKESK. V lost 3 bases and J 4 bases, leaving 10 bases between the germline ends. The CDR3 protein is CASSHTGTYEQYF. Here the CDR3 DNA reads TGTGCCAGCAGCCATACAGGGACATACGAGCAGTACTTC.

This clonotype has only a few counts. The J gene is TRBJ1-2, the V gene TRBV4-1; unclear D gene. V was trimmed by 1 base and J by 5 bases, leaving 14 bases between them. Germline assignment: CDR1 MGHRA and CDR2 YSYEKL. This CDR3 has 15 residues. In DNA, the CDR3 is TGCGCCAGCAGCCAAGGGGCCGGAGGGTATTATGGCTACACCTTC. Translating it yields CASSQGAGGYYGYTF.

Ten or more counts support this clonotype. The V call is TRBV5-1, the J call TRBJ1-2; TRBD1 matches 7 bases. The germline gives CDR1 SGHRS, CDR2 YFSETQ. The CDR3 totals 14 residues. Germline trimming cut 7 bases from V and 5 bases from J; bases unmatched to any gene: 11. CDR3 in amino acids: CASYPGQQTYGYTF. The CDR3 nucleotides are TGCGCCAGCTACCCGGGACAGCAAACTTATGGCTACACCTTC.

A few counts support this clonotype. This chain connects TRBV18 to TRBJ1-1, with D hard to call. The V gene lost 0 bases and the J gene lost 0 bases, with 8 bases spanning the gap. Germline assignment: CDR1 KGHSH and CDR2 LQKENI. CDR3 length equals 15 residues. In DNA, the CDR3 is TGTGCCAGCTCACCACCGGCAGGTATGAACACTGAAGCTTTCTTT. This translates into CASSPPAGMNTEAFF.

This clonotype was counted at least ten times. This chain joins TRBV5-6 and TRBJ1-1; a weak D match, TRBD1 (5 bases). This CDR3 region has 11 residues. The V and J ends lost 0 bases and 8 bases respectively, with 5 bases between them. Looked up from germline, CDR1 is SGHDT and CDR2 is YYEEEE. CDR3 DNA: TGTGCCAGCAGCTTGGACAGGGAAGCTTTCTTT. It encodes CASSLDREAFF.

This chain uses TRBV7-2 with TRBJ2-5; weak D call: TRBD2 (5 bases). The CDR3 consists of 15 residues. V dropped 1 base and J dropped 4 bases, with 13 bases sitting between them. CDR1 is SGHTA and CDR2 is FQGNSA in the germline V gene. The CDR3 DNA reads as TGTGCCAGCAGCTTAGTAAGCGGAAGTGGAGAGACCCAGTACTTC. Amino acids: CASSLVSGSGETQYF.